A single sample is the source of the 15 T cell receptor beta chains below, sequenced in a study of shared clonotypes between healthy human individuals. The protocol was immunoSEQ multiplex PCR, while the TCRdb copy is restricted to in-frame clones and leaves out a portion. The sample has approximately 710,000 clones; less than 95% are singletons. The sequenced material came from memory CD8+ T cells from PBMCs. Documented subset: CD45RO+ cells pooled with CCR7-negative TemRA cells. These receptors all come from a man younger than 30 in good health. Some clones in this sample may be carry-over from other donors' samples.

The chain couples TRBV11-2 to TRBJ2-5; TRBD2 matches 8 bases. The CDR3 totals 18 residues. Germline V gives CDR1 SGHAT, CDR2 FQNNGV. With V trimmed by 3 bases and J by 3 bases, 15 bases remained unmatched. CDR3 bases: TGTGCCAGCAGCTTTTTCCCCCGGGTAGCGGGGCCGAAAGAGACCCAGTACTTC. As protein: CASSFFPRVAGPKETQYF.

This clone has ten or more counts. The CDR3 DNA follows: TGTGCCAGCAGCTTGGATATGGGGGGAACTGGAAACACCATATATTTT. This gives the protein CASSLDMGGTGNTIYF. The rearrangement uses TRBV5-5 and TRBJ1-3, with D perhaps matching TRBD1 (5 bases). V lost 0 bases, J lost 2 bases, and 12 bases lay in between. The length of the CDR3 is 16 residues. The V gene's germline CDR1 is SGHKS and CDR2 YYEKEE (reference sequence).

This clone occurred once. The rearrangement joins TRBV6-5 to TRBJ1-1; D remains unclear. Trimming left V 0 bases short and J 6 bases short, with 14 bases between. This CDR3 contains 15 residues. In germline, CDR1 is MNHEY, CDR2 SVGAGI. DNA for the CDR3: TGTGCCAGCAGTTACTCTGCTGACTTGTTTGCTGAAGCTTTCTTT. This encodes CASSYSADLFAEAFF.

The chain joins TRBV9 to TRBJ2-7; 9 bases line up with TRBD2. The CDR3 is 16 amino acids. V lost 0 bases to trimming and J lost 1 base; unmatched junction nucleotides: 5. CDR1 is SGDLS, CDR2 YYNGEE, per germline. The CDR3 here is CASSVDPREGSYEQYF. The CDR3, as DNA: TGTGCCAGCAGCGTAGACCCGCGGGAGGGATCCTACGAGCAGTACTTC.

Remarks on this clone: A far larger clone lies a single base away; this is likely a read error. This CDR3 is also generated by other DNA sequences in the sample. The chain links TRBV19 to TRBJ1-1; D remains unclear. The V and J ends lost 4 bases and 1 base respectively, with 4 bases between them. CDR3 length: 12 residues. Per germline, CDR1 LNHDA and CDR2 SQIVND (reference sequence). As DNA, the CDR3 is TGTGCCAGTAGTACGGCGAACACTGAAGCTTTCTTT. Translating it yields CASSTANTEAFF.

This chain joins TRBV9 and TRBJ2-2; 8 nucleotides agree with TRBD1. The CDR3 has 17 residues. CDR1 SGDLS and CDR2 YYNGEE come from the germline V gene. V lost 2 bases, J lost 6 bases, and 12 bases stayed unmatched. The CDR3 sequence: CASSVVSGGALAGELFF. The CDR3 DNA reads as TGTGCCAGCAGCGTGGTTTCAGGGGGCGCCTTGGCCGGGGAGCTGTTTTTT.

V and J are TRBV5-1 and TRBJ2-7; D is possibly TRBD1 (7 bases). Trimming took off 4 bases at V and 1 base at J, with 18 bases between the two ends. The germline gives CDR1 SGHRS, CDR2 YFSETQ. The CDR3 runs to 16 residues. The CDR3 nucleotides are TGCGCCAGCAGCCCGGCGGGACAGCGAATTTCCTACGAGCAGTACTTC. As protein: CASSPAGQRISYEQYF.

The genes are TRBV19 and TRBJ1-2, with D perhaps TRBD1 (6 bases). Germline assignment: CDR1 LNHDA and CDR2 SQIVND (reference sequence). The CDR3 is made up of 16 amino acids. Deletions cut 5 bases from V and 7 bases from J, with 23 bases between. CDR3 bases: TGTGCCAGTAGTGAAGCCGGGGGCTACCGGCTTGGTGGCTACACCTTC. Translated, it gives CASSEAGGYRLGGYTF.

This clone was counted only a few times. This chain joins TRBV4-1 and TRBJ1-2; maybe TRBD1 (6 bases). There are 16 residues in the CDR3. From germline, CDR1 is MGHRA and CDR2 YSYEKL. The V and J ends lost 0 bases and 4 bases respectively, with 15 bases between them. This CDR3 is CASSQDRGAWGYGYTF. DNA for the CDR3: TGCGCCAGCAGCCAAGATAGGGGGGCTTGGGGCTATGGCTACACCTTC.

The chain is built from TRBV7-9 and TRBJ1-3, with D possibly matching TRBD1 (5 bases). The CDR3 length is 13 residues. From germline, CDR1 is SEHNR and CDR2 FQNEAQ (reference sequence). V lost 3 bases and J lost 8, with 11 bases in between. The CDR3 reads CASSFPRGDTIYF. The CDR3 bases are TGTGCCAGCAGCTTCCCTCGGGGGGACACCATATATTTT.

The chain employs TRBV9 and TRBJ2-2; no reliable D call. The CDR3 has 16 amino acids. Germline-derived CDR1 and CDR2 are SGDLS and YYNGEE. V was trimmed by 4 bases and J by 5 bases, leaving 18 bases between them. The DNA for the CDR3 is TGTGCCAGCAGCCAGTACCCTGATGAAAGAACCGGGGAGCTGTTTTTT. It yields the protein CASSQYPDERTGELFF.

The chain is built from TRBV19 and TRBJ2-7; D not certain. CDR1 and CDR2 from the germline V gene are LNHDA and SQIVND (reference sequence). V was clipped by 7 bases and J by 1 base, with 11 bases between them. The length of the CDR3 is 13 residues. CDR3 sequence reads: CASNGKGSYEQYF. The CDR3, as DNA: TGTGCCAGTAATGGCAAGGGTTCCTACGAGCAGTACTTC.

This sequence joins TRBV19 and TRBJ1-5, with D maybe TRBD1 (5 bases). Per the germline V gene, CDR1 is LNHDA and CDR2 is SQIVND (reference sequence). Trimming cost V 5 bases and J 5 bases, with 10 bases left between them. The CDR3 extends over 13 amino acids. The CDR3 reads CASSVRGHQPQHF. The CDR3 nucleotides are TGTGCCAGTAGTGTGCGGGGCCATCAGCCCCAGCATTTT.

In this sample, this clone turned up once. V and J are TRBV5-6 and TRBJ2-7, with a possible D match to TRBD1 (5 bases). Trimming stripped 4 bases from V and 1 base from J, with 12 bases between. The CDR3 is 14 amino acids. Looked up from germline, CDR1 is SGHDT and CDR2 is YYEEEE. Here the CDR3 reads CASSIYRLSYEQYF. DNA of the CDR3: TGTGCCAGCAGCATATACAGGTTATCCTACGAGCAGTACTTC.

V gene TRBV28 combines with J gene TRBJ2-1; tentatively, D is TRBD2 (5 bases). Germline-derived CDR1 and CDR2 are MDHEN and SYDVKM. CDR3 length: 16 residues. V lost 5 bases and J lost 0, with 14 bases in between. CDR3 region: CASSPIALSSYNEQFF. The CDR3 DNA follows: TGTGCCAGCAGTCCGATAGCGCTGAGCTCCTACAATGAGCAGTTCTTC.